This is a list of T cell receptor beta chains from one sample in a study of spatial heterogeneity in lung cancer. TCRdb analysed the 5' RACE reads with MiXCR anew, one entry per CDR3 protein. This sample has more than 3,000 distinct CDR3 sequences, with about 8.6% found just once. This specimen was lung tumor tissue, taken at surgery. These receptors all come from a male donor with early-stage non-small cell lung cancer. CDR3s include the opening cysteine and the closing phenylalanine or tryptophan. The D gene is left open where the match is weak. A clone size is listed for some rows: how often the clone was seen (once, few, many), or a class if it is expanded.

j_call: TRBJ1-4
d_call: -
clone_size: -
cdr3_length: 16
v_call: TRBV5-6
cdr3_nt: TGTGCCAGCAGCCCTTGGACGGGACTAACTAATGAAAAACTGTTTTTT
cdr3_aa: CASSPWTGLTNEKLFF

j_call: TRBJ2-2
d_call: -
clone_size: many
cdr3_length: 19
v_call: TRBV2
cdr3_nt: TGTGCCAGCACCTTACTCGGGAAGGGGGTTCCTCGAGGAACCGGGGAGCTGTTTTTT
cdr3_aa: CASTLLGKGVPRGTGELFF

j_call: TRBJ2-2
d_call: -
clone_size: medium-sized
cdr3_length: 13
v_call: TRBV12-3/TRBV12-4
cdr3_nt: TGTGCCAGCAGTTTAGAGGGCACCGGGGAGCTGTTTTTT
cdr3_aa: CASSLEGTGELFF

j_call: TRBJ2-1
d_call: -
clone_size: -
cdr3_length: 16
v_call: TRBV14
cdr3_nt: TGTGCCAGCAGCCGGTCCCCTTCGTGGGGATACAATGAGCAGTTCTTC
cdr3_aa: CASSRSPSWGYNEQFF

j_call: TRBJ2-2
d_call: -
clone_size: -
cdr3_length: 11
v_call: TRBV7-8
cdr3_nt: TGTGCCAGCAGCTTAGCCGGGGAGCTGTTTTTT
cdr3_aa: CASSLAGELFF

j_call: TRBJ1-1
d_call: -
clone_size: medium-sized
cdr3_length: 16
v_call: TRBV7-8
cdr3_nt: TGTGCCAGCAGCTTAGGAGTGGAGTGGAGGAACACTGAAGCTTTCTTT
cdr3_aa: CASSLGVEWRNTEAFF

j_call: TRBJ1-6
d_call: -
clone_size: medium-sized
cdr3_length: 13
v_call: TRBV27
cdr3_nt: TGTGCCAGCAGGGGGGGGCTAGCTTCACCCCTCCACTTT
cdr3_aa: CASRGGLASPLHF

j_call: TRBJ1-1
d_call: -
clone_size: medium-sized
cdr3_length: 14
v_call: TRBV12-5
cdr3_nt: TGTGCTAGTGGTCGTATACAGGGGAACACTGAAGCTTTCTTT
cdr3_aa: CASGRIQGNTEAFF

j_call: TRBJ2-2
d_call: TRBD2
clone_size: medium-sized
cdr3_length: 18
v_call: TRBV11-2
cdr3_nt: TGTGCCAGCAGCGCGCGAAGACTAGCGGGAGGGCCCACCGGGGAGCTGTTTTTT
cdr3_aa: CASSARRLAGGPTGELFF

j_call: TRBJ2-7
d_call: -
clone_size: -
cdr3_length: 13
v_call: TRBV27
cdr3_nt: TGTGCCAGCAGTTTAAAAGACTCCTACGAGCAGTACTTC
cdr3_aa: CASSLKDSYEQYF

j_call: TRBJ2-3
d_call: TRBD1
clone_size: medium-sized
cdr3_length: 16
v_call: TRBV5-1
cdr3_nt: TGCGCCAGCGGCCCGACAGGGGACCCTTCCACAGATACGCAGTATTTT
cdr3_aa: CASGPTGDPSTDTQYF

j_call: TRBJ2-2
d_call: TRBD1
clone_size: medium-sized
cdr3_length: 15
v_call: TRBV27
cdr3_nt: TGTGCCAGCAGTCTACAGGGGGCAAACACCGGGGAGCTGTTTTTT
cdr3_aa: CASSLQGANTGELFF

j_call: TRBJ2-2
d_call: TRBD1
clone_size: -
cdr3_length: 16
v_call: TRBV18
cdr3_nt: TGTGCCAGCTTCCCCGGGACAGGGCAGAACACCGGGGAGCTGTTTTTT
cdr3_aa: CASFPGTGQNTGELFF

j_call: TRBJ2-3
d_call: -
clone_size: -
cdr3_length: 16
v_call: TRBV12-3/TRBV12-4
cdr3_nt: TGTGCCAGCAGTCCCTCTAGGGGGGGGCAGGCAGATACGCAGTATTTT
cdr3_aa: CASSPSRGGQADTQYF

j_call: TRBJ1-4
d_call: -
clone_size: many
cdr3_length: 15
v_call: TRBV27
cdr3_nt: TGTGCCAGCAGGCCGGGGGGGGTTGGTAATGAAAAACTGTTTTTT
cdr3_aa: CASRPGGVGNEKLFF

j_call: TRBJ2-1
d_call: -
clone_size: few
cdr3_length: 13
v_call: TRBV30
cdr3_nt: TGTGCCTCGACTGCTTCCTCCTACAATGAGCAGTTCTTC
cdr3_aa: CASTASSYNEQFF

j_call: TRBJ1-5
d_call: -
clone_size: large
cdr3_length: 16
v_call: TRBV30
cdr3_nt: TGTGCCTGGAGTCGGACCGACCCTTTTCTTAATCAGCCCCAGCATTTT
cdr3_aa: CAWSRTDPFLNQPQHF

j_call: TRBJ1-1
d_call: TRBD1
clone_size: few
cdr3_length: 13
v_call: TRBV29-1
cdr3_nt: TGCAGCGTTGAAAACCTCGACAGGGGAGAAGCTTTCTTT
cdr3_aa: CSVENLDRGEAFF

j_call: TRBJ1-2
d_call: TRBD1
clone_size: medium-sized
cdr3_length: 13
v_call: TRBV10-3
cdr3_nt: TGTGCCATCTCAGAGGGGGCAGGGTATGGCTACACCTTC
cdr3_aa: CAISEGAGYGYTF

j_call: TRBJ1-2
d_call: -
clone_size: many
cdr3_length: 15
v_call: TRBV4-1
cdr3_nt: TGCGCCAGCAGCCAGGCTATCGGGGTTGGCTATGGCTACACCTTC
cdr3_aa: CASSQAIGVGYGYTF

j_call: TRBJ2-1
d_call: TRBD2
clone_size: medium-sized
cdr3_length: 15
v_call: TRBV12-5
cdr3_nt: TGTGCTAGTGCCCCCCCCGGGACTAACGTCAATGAGCAGTTCTTC
cdr3_aa: CASAPPGTNVNEQFF

j_call: TRBJ2-3
d_call: TRBD2
clone_size: many
cdr3_length: 18
v_call: TRBV27
cdr3_nt: TGTGCCAGCAGCCCAACTAGCGGGAGAGGCCGATTCACAGATACGCAGTATTTT
cdr3_aa: CASSPTSGRGRFTDTQYF